The rows below give T cell receptor beta chains drawn from one sample of a study of control samples from healthy donors and cancer patients. Generated by immunoSEQ multiplex PCR, the TCRdb table keeps only in-frame clones and is missing some. The profile shows about 49,000 clones, approximately 83% of them singletons. The sample comprised PBMCs. These receptors all stem from a woman between 50 and 59 years old with lung cancer. The CDR3 runs from the conserved cysteine through the conserved F or W. Each record gives: V gene, clone size, J gene, D gene, CDR3 protein, CDR3 DNA. The D gene is left open where the match is weak. The size of a clone is reported for some rows only, either as once, few or many, or as a class for expanded clones.

>TRBV12-3/TRBV12-4|-|TRBJ1-2|-
CAIKGREYGYTF
TGTGCCATAAAGGGACGGGAGTATGGCTACACCTTC
>TRBV2|once|TRBJ1-2|TRBD1
CASSVQGGSGYTF
TGTGCCAGCAGTGTCCAGGGGGGGTCTGGCTACACCTTC
>TRBV6-2/TRBV6-3|-|TRBJ1-3|-
CASSPDHSGNTIYF
TGTGCCAGCAGCCCCGATCACTCTGGAAACACCATATATTTT
>TRBV29-1|-|TRBJ1-1|-
CSASAETTEAFF
TGCAGCGCCTCCGCAGAGACCACTGAAGCTTTCTTT
>TRBV27|-|TRBJ2-1|-
CASSLIRSYNEQFF
TGTGCCAGCAGTTTGATTCGATCCTACAATGAGCAGTTCTTC
>TRBV18|once|TRBJ2-2|-
CASSFQAKNTGELFF
TGTGCCAGCTCATTCCAGGCTAAGAACACCGGGGAGCTGTTTTTT
>TRBV9|-|TRBJ1-3|TRBD1
CASSVAQGAGNTIYF
TGTGCCAGCAGCGTAGCCCAGGGGGCTGGAAACACCATATATTTT
>TRBV27|-|TRBJ2-2|TRBD1
CASSLRPPGQGTTGELFF
TGTGCCAGCAGTTTAAGGCCGCCGGGACAGGGGACCACCGGGGAGCTGTTTTTT
>TRBV7-3|-|TRBJ2-1|TRBD2
CASARGAYNEQFF
TGTGCCAGCGCGCGGGGGGCCTACAATGAGCAGTTCTTC
>TRBV11-2|-|TRBJ2-2|-
CASRPPPNTGELFF
TGTGCCAGCAGACCTCCTCCGAACACCGGGGAGCTGTTTTTT
>TRBV19|once|TRBJ2-3|-
CASSPGGDTQYF
TGTGCCAGTAGTCCGGGCGGAGATACGCAGTATTTT
>TRBV24-1|-|TRBJ2-1|TRBD1
CATSDLGTGGTYNEQFF
TGTGCCACCAGTGATTTGGGGACAGGGGGGACTTACAATGAGCAGTTCTTC
>TRBV18|-|TRBJ1-6|-
CASSPYRVDNSPLHF
TGTGCCAGCTCACCATACAGGGTGGATAATTCACCCCTCCACTTT
>TRBV9|-|TRBJ2-1|-
CASSDRGYNEQFF
TGTGCCAGCAGCGACCGGGGTTACAATGAGCAGTTCTTC
>TRBV7-9|once|TRBJ1-1|-
CASSLESNTEAFF
TGTGCCAGCAGCTTAGAATCGAACACTGAAGCTTTCTTT
>TRBV6-5|-|TRBJ1-6|-
CASSYSQGQVHSPLHF
TGTGCCAGCAGTTACTCGCAGGGCCAGGTCCATTCACCCCTCCACTTT
>TRBV14|-|TRBJ2-7|-
CASSAFGDRTYEQYF
TGTGCCAGCAGCGCCTTCGGGGATCGGACCTACGAGCAGTACTTC
>TRBV27|-|TRBJ1-2|TRBD1
CASSLVGGGHGYTF
TGTGCCAGCAGTTTAGTAGGGGGCGGTCATGGCTACACCTTC
>TRBV6-8|-|TRBJ1-3|-
CASKKLSFGDPGNTIYF
TGTGCCAGCAAAAAATTGTCGTTCGGGGATCCTGGAAACACCATATATTTT
>TRBV7-2|-|TRBJ1-2|-
CASSLDYGYTF
TGTGCCAGCAGCTTAGACTATGGCTACACCTTC
>TRBV7-6|-|TRBJ2-4|-
CASSPGLGGNKNIQYF
TGTGCCAGCAGTCCCGGACTGGGAGGTAACAAAAACATTCAGTACTTC
>TRBV28|few|TRBJ2-3|-
CVIGRSTDTQYF
TGTGTCATAGGCAGAAGCACAGATACGCAGTATTTT
>TRBV6-4|-|TRBJ1-1|-
CASSAGVNTEAFF
TGTGCCAGCAGTGCAGGGGTTAACACTGAAGCTTTCTTT
>TRBV20-1|-|TRBJ2-7|-
CSARDGYEQYF
TGCAGTGCTAGAGACGGCTACGAGCAGTACTTC
>TRBV10-1|few|TRBJ1-1|-
CASSEVGGGAFF
TGCGCCAGCAGTGAGGTGGGGGGGGGAGCTTTCTTT
>TRBV4-3|-|TRBJ1-6|-
CASSQDWVYNSPLHF
TGCGCCAGCAGCCAAGATTGGGTCTATAATTCACCCCTCCACTTT
>TRBV19|-|TRBJ2-7|-
CASSLSGRYYEQYF
TGTGCCAGTAGTTTGTCCGGACGGTACTACGAGCAGTACTTC
>TRBV19|-|TRBJ2-2|TRBD1
CASSPGTGRAGELFF
TGTGCCAGTAGTCCCGGGACAGGGAGGGCCGGGGAGCTGTTTTTT
>TRBV24-1|-|TRBJ2-1|TRBD2
CATSDSGTSGREQFF
TGTGCCACCAGTGACTCCGGGACTAGCGGCCGTGAGCAGTTCTTC
>TRBV7-2|-|TRBJ1-1|-
CASSPWTVEAFF
TGTGCCAGCAGCCCCTGGACGGTTGAAGCTTTCTTT
>TRBV6-6|-|TRBJ1-3|-
CASSYSTIGNTIYF
TGTGCCAGCAGTTACTCGACCATCGGAAACACCATATATTTT
>TRBV15|-|TRBJ1-1|-
CATRTRGGKNTEAFF
TGTGCCACCAGGACGAGGGGGGGGAAAAACACTGAAGCTTTCTTT
>TRBV30|once|TRBJ1-6|-
CAVQGPHSYNSPLHF
TGTGCCGTCCAGGGACCCCACTCCTATAATTCACCCCTCCACTTT
>TRBV6-5|-|TRBJ1-1|-
CASSTRDGDTEAFF
TGTGCCAGCAGTACCCGGGACGGAGACACTGAAGCTTTCTTT
>TRBV19|-|TRBJ1-3|-
CASSPLQGSNTIYF
TGTGCCAGTAGTCCTCTACAGGGTTCGAACACCATATATTTT
>TRBV28|-|TRBJ2-1|-
CATDTRGPSSYNEQFF
TGTGCCACCGATACCCGGGGGCCGAGCTCCTACAATGAGCAGTTCTTC
>TRBV6-1|-|TRBJ2-2|-
CASSEAGAGELFF
TGTGCCAGCAGTGAAGCGGGGGCCGGGGAGCTGTTTTTT
>TRBV24-1|-|TRBJ2-5|TRBD1
CATSDLDRGEGTQYF
TGTGCCACCAGTGATCTGGACAGGGGTGAGGGGACCCAGTACTTC
>TRBV6-1|-|TRBJ1-1|-
CASSEARGGRGTEAFF
TGTGCCAGCAGTGAAGCTAGGGGGGGGCGAGGCACTGAAGCTTTCTTT
>TRBV6-5|-|TRBJ1-5|TRBD1
CASAGTGRDQPQHF
TGTGCCAGTGCCGGGACAGGTCGGGATCAGCCCCAGCATTTT